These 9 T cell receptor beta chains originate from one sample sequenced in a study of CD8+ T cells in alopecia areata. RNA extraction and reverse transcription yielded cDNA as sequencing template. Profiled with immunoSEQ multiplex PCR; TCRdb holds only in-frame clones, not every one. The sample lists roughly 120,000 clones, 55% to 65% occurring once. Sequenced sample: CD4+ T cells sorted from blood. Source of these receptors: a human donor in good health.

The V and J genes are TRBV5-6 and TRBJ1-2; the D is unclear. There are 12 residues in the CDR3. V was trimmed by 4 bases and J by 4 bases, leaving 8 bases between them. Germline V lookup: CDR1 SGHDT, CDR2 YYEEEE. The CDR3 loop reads CASSKTGYGYTF. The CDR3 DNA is TGTGCCAGCAGCAAGACCGGCTATGGCTACACCTTC.

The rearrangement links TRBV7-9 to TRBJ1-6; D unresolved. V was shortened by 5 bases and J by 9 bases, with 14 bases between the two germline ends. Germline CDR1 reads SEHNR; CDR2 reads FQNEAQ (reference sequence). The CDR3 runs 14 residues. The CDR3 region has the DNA TGTGCCAGCAGCCCGCGGGCTCTCGGTTCACCCCTCCACTTT. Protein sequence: CASSPRALGSPLHF. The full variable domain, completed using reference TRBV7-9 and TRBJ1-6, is DTGVSQNPRHKITKRGQNVTFRCDPISEHNRLYWYRQTLGQGPEFLTYFQNEAQLEKSRLLSDRFSAERPKGSFSTLEIQRTEQGDSAMYLCASSPRALGSPLHFGNGTRLTVT.

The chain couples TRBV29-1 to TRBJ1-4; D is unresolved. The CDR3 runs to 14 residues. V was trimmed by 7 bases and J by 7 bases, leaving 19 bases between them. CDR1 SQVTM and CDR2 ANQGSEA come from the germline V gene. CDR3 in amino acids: CSASPLWNGEKLFF. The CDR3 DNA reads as TGCAGCGCCTCCCCGCTATGGAATGGTGAAAAACTGTTTTTT.

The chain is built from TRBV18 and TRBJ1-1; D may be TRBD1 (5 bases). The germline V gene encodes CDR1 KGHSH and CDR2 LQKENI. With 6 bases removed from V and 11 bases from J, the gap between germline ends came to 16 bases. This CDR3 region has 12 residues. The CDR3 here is CASSPLQGNAFF. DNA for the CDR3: TGTGCCAGCTCGCCCCTCCAGGGTAATGCTTTCTTT.

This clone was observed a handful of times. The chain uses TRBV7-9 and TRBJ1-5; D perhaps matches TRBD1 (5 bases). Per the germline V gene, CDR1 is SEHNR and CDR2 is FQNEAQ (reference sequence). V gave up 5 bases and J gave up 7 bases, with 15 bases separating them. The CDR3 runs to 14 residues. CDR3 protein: CASSLGRGRQPQHF. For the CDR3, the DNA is TGTGCCAGCAGCCTAGGTAGGGGACGACAGCCCCAGCATTTT.

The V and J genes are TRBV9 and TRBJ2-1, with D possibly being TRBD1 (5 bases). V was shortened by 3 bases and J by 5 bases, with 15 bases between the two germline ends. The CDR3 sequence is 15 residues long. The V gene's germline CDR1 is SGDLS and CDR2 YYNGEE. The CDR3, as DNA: TGTGCCAGCAGCGCCCTCGTGACAGTCGACAATGAGCAGTTCTTC. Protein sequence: CASSALVTVDNEQFF.

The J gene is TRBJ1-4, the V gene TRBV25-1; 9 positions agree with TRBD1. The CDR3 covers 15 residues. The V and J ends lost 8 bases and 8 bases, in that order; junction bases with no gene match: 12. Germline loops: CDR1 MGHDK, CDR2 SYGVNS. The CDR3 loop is CASSRARQGGEKLFF. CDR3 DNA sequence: TGTGCCAGCTCAAGAGCCCGACAGGGGGGCGAAAAACTGTTTTTT.

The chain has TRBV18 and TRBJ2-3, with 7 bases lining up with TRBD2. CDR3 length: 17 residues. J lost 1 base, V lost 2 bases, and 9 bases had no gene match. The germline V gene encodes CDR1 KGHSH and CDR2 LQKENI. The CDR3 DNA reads TGTGCCAGCTCACCAAGCGCATACAGCGGGGGCACAGATACGCAGTATTTT. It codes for CASSPSAYSGGTDTQYF. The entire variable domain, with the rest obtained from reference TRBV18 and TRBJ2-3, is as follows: NAGVMQNPRHLVRRRGQEARLRCSPMKGHSHVYWYRQLPEEGLKFMVYLQKENIIDESGMPKERFSAEFPKEGPSILRIQQVVRGDSAAYFCASSPSAYSGGTDTQYFGPGTRLTVL.

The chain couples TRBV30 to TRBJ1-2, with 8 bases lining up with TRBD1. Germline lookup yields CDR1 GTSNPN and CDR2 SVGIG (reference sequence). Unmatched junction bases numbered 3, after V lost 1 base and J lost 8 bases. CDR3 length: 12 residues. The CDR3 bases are TGTGCCTGGAGTGCCCGGGACAGGGGCTACACCTTC. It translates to CAWSARDRGYTF. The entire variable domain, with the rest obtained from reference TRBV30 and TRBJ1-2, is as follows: SQTIHQWPATLVQPVGSPLSLECTVEGTSNPNLYWYRQAAGRGLQLLFYSVGIGQISSEVPQNLSASRPQDRQFILSSKKLLLSDSGFYLCAWSARDRGYTFGSGTRLTVV.